This TCR beta chain appears in the sequencing data of a study of human T cells and chemical hapten exposure. Study conclusions and caveats: Expanded TCRs made up significantly more big CDR3 similarity clusters than controls did.

For this clonotype: What it recognizes is unknown.

Indicated time point: patch test 3, about 24 weeks after DPC sensitization. Treatment of the sample: therapeutic diphenylcyclopropenone sensitization with weekly scalp DPC. TCRdb reprocessed the RACE reads via MiXCR and lists one record per CDR3 protein. The data contain fewer than 200,000 distinct CDR3 sequences, about a quarter of them singletons. Sequenced here: whole blood, sampled in connection with sensitization to the hapten diphenylcyclopropenone (DPC). This clonotype originated in a woman aged 18-35 years with alopecia areata. Some clones in this sample may be carry-over from other donors' samples.

The CDR3 DNA reads as TGTGCCAGCAGCCCCCCGACAATCACCTACGAGCAGTACTTC. Translation gives CASSPPTITYEQYF. The chain joins TRBV7-2 to TRBJ2-7, with D unresolved. The CDR3 extends over 14 amino acids. The V end lost 5 bases, the J end lost 2 bases, and 13 bases lay between the germline ends. Germline V gene sequence: CDR1 SGHTA, CDR2 FQGNSA.